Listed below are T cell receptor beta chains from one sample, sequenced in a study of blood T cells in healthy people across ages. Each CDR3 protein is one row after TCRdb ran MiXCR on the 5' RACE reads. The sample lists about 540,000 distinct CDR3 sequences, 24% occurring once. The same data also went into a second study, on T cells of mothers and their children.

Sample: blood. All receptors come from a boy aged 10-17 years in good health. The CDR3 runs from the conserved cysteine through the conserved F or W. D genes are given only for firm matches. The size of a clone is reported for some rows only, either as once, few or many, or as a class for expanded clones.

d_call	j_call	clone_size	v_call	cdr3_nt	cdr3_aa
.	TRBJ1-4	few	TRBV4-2	TGTGCCAGCAGCCAAGATGGGGTCGGGGAAAAACTGTTTTTT	CASSQDGVGEKLFF
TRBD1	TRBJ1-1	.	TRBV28	TGTGCCAGCAGTAATAGACAGGGGGGTGCTGAAGCTTTCTTT	CASSNRQGGAEAFF
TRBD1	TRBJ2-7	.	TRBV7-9	TGTGCCAGTAACAGGGGGTCGGAGTACGAGCAGTACTTC	CASNRGSEYEQYF
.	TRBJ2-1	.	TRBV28	TGTGCCAGCAGTTGGGGGGAGAATGAGCAGTTCTTC	CASSWGENEQFF
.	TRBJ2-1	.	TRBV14	TGTGCCAGCAGCCAAGATGGAGGGAGCTCCTACAATGAGCAGTTCTTC	CASSQDGGSSYNEQFF
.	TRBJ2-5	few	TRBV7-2	TGTGCCAGCAGCCCCATGGGGGGCGGGGAGACCCAGTACTTC	CASSPMGGGETQYF
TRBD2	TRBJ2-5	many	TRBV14	TGTGCCAGCAGCCCATATAGCGGGGGGCAAGAGACCCAGTACTTC	CASSPYSGGQETQYF
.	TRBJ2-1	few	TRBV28	TGTGCCAGCAGTTCCCTCGACAGGACCAGACTCAATGAGCAGTTCTTC	CASSSLDRTRLNEQFF
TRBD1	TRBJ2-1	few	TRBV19	TGTGCCAGTAGTTCCCAAGGACAGGGGCGCTACAATGAGCAGTTCTTC	CASSSQGQGRYNEQFF
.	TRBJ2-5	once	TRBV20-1	TGCAGTGCTACCGGGGGAGAAGAGACCCAGTACTTC	CSATGGEETQYF
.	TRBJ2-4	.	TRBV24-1	TGTGCCACCAGTGATGGAGTCACGGACATTCAGTACTTC	CATSDGVTDIQYF
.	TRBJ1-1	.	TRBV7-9	TGTGCCAGCAGCTACGAGGTGAGGGGCACTGAAGCTTTCTTT	CASSYEVRGTEAFF
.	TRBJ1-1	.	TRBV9	TGTGCCAGCAGCGTAGAGAGATGGGGTGAAGCTTTCTTT	CASSVERWGEAFF
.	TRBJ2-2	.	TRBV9	TGTGCCAGCAGCCGTCGACCGAGACATAACACCGGGGAGCTGTTTTTT	CASSRRPRHNTGELFF
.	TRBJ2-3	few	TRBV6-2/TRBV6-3	TGTGCCAGCAGTGCCACAGGGTTTCCCTTGCAGTATTTT	CASSATGFPLQYF
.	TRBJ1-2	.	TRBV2	TGTGCCAGCAGTGAAACAGGCTGGGGCTATGGCTACACCTTC	CASSETGWGYGYTF
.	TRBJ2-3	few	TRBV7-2	TGTGCCAGCAGAATGGGACTCTACAGCACAGATACGCAGTATTTT	CASRMGLYSTDTQYF
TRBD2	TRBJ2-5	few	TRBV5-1	TGCGCCAGCAGCGGGAGACTAGCGGAACAAGAGACCCAGTACTTC	CASSGRLAEQETQYF
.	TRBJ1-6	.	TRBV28	TGTGCCAGCTTCGTGGGGGCTGGATCACCCCTCCACTTT	CASFVGAGSPLHF
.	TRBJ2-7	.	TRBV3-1	TGTGCCAGCAGCCAAGGGGCAGGGCTCTACGAGCAGTACTTC	CASSQGAGLYEQYF
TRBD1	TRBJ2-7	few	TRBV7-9	TGTGCCAGCAGCTCCCGGGACAGGGTATACTACGAGCAGTACTTC	CASSSRDRVYYEQYF
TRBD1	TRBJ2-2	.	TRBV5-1	TGCGCCAGCAGGCAGACAGGGACGAACACCGGGGAGCTGTTTTTT	CASRQTGTNTGELFF
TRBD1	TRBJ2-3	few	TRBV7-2	TGTGCCAGCAGCCCGGGGACAGGGATGGCCCAGTATTTT	CASSPGTGMAQYF
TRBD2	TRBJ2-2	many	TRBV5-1	TGCGCCAGCAGCCTGCGACTAGCGGGGGGTACCGGGGAGCTGTTTTTT	CASSLRLAGGTGELFF
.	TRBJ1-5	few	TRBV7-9	TGTGCCAGCAGCTTCACAGGGCACAATCAGCCCCAGCATTTT	CASSFTGHNQPQHF
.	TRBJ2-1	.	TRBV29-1	TGCAGCGTTGGGTATCGGGAGCAGTTCTTC	CSVGYREQFF
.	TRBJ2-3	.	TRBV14	TGTGCCAGCAGCCCATTAGGAGGACGGGCCACAGATACGCAGTATTTT	CASSPLGGRATDTQYF
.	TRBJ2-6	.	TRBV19	TGTGCCAGTAGTAACCCTCACCTGGGCGCCAACGTCCTGACTTTC	CASSNPHLGANVLTF
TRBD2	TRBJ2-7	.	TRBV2	TGTGCCAGCAGGCAACTAGCGGCAAGCTCCTACGAGCAGTACTTC	CASRQLAASSYEQYF
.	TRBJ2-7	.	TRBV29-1	TGCAGCGTAGGGTTGGATCCTTACGAGCAGTACTTC	CSVGLDPYEQYF
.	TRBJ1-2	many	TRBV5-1	TGCGCCAGCAGCGTGGAATCCTATGGCTACACCTTC	CASSVESYGYTF
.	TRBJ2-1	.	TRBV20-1	TGCAGTGCTAGTATTGGGGGGCCCAGCAATGAGCAGTTCTTC	CSASIGGPSNEQFF
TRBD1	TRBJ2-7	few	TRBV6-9	TGTGCCAGCAGTCATTCGACAGGGACCCCCTACGAGCAGTACTTC	CASSHSTGTPYEQYF
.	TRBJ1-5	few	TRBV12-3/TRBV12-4	TGTGCCAGCAGTCCTAGCGGGACTCAGCCCCAGCATTTT	CASSPSGTQPQHF
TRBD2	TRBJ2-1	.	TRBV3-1	TGTGCCAGCAGCCAAGTTGGACTAGCGGGGGGGCCAGATGAGCAGTTCTTC	CASSQVGLAGGPDEQFF
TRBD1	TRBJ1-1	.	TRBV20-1	TGCAGTGCTTTAGACAGGGGAGGAACTGAAGCTTTCTTT	CSALDRGGTEAFF
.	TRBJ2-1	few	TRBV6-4	TGTGCCAGCAGTGAAGGGAGTGGTGAGCAGTTCTTC	CASSEGSGEQFF
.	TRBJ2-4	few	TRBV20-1	TGCAGTGCTCCTTTTACGTGGATGAACTTC	CSAPFTWMNF
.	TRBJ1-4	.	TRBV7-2	TGTGCCAGCAGCTTAAAGACTGGGGAAAAACTGTTTTTT	CASSLKTGEKLFF
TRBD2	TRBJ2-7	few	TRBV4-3	TGCGCCAGCAGCCAAGGTCTAGCGGGGACCTACGAGCATTACTTC	CASSQGLAGTYEHYF
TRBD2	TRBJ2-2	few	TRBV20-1	TGCAGTGCTACCAGAGCGGGAGGGCCCGACACCGGGGAGCTGTTTTTT	CSATRAGGPDTGELFF
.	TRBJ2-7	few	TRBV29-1	TGCAGCGTTTCACAGGGCGGGTCGTACGAGCAGTACTTC	CSVSQGGSYEQYF
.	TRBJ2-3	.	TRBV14	TGTGCCAGCAGTCATATCCGTGGGTTGGATACGCAGTATTTT	CASSHIRGLDTQYF
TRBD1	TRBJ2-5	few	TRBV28	TGTGCCAGCAGCTCTCCCGGGACAGGGAAACAGACCCAGTACTTC	CASSSPGTGKQTQYF
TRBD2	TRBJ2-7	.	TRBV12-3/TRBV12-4	TGTGCCAGCAGTTTAGCGCCGGATCTAGCGGGGGCCCTGAGGTTCTACGAGCAGTACTTC	CASSLAPDLAGALRFYEQYF
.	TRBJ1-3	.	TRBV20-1	TGCAGTGCTAGAGGGACAGCTTCTGGAAACACCATATATTTT	CSARGTASGNTIYF
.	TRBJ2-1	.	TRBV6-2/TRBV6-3	TGTGCCAGCAGTTATCCGGAGCCCCCAGGAGGCAATGAGCAGTTCTTC	CASSYPEPPGGNEQFF
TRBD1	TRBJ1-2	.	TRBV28	TGTGCCAGCAGTTTCAACTTTCTAACCGGGACAGGGTTTCATGGCTACACCTTC	CASSFNFLTGTGFHGYTF
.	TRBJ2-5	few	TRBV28	TGTGCCAGCAGTTCTGTAAGGGGGGAGACCCAGTACTTC	CASSSVRGETQYF
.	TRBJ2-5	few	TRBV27	TGTGCCAGCAGTTTATCCCCCGGGACTCCCGAGACCCAGTACTTC	CASSLSPGTPETQYF
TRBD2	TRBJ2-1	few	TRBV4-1	TGCGCCAGCAGCCAAGCCAGCGGGGGGCTCTACAATGAGCAGTTCTTC	CASSQASGGLYNEQFF
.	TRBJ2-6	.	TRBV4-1	TGCGCCAGCAGCAGACAGGCCCACTCTGGGGCCAACGTCCTGGCTTTC	CASSRQAHSGANVLAF
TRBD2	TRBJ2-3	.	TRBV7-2	TGTGCCAGCAGCTCCCCCACCTCCGGTAGCGGGGGGGCGGCAGATACGCAGTATTTT	CASSSPTSGSGGAADTQYF
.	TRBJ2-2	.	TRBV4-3	TGCGCCAGCAGCCAAGATCATCAGTTGGAGCTGTTTTTT	CASSQDHQLELFF
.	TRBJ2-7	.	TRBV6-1	TGTGCCAGCAGTGAAGAATGGGGACAACGATACGAGCAGTACTTC	CASSEEWGQRYEQYF
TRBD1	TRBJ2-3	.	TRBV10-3	TGTGCCATTGCTACAGGGGAGAGTCCAGATACGCAGTATTTT	CAIATGESPDTQYF
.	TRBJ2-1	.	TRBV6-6	TGTGCCAGCAGTTACGGTACACAACTCCTAAGAGACAATGAGCAGTTCTTC	CASSYGTQLLRDNEQFF
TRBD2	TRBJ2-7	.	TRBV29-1	TGCAGCGTTGCCCGGACTAGCAGATCCTACGAGCAGTACTTC	CSVARTSRSYEQYF
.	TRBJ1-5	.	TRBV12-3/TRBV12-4	TGTGCCAGCAGTTTAGTTGGCTGGTCTGATCAGCCCCAGCATTTT	CASSLVGWSDQPQHF